This entry is about one TCR beta chain. Antigen unknown. Produced via immunoSEQ multiplex PCR; TCRdb's table is partial and in-frame only. The sample carries tens of thousands of clones, about 90% recorded once. Looked up from germline, CDR1 is SGHTA and CDR2 is FQGNSA. CDR3 length: 16 residues. V lost 5 bases to trimming and J lost 5 bases; unmatched junction nucleotides: 11. The source of the sample is a study of T cell responses to AZD1222 COVID-19 vaccine. Overall study results and limits: The study identified only five to seven AZD1222 recipients as seropositive at baseline. Within unmutated variant regions lay the reported targets of nearly half of spike-specific TCRs. CD4 TCRs linked to vaccination spanned spike, dominating at 160-218 and 743-854. Donors, mostly white British, included more females; clonal diversity was possibly underestimated.

The gene calls are TRBV7-2 and TRBJ1-2, with TRBD1 matching over 10 bases. This sequence was found in an adult in good health. The specimen comprised peripheral blood, sampled on day 0 of MenACWY control vaccination. CDR3 sequence reads: CASSGRRQGAGYGYTF. In nucleotides, the CDR3 is TGTGCCAGCAGCGGGCGGAGACAGGGGGCGGGGTATGGCTACACCTTC.